This entry describes one TCR beta chain. This clone was seen only once. The specificity of this receptor is unknown. Base-call qualities are not available, and no considerably larger clone is one nucleotide away. This specimen comes from a study of PD-L1 blockade in urothelial cancer (dated by TCRdb to about 2017). About the study as a whole: Therapy was started in the mid-2010s for all patients, and atezolizumab 1,200 mg was administered intravenously every 3 weeks. About 90% of the roughly 29 patients were males with bladder-origin urothelial cancer, and about 60% of the 29 reported a prior smoking history. An ECOG performance status of 0 or 1 was recorded for the patients, and 0 to 3 prior chemotherapy regimens had been received by the patients. Blood samples were analyzed 3 weeks after the start of treatment (second dose) and 6 weeks after the start of treatment. Blood samples gave a median of approximately 150,000 T cells and 80,000 or so unique TCRs, with a median clonality of 0.080. Somatic, immune and clinical correlates of response to PD-L1 blockade with atezolizumab in urothelial cancer were the focus of an exploratory multi-omic analysis. Pretreatment tumor samples and matched peripheral blood, collected serially before and after atezolizumab treatment, underwent TCR sequencing. Durable clinical benefit meant progression-free survival longer than 6 months, and TCR features were also tested against progression-free and overall survival. Whole exome sequencing and RNA sequencing of pretreatment tumors were performed alongside TCR sequencing in the same patients. Fewer than ten patients reached durable clinical benefit, while about 19 patients did not. Around 29 patients had pretreatment blood TCR-seq, some 24 had at least one posttreatment blood collection, and some 24 had tumor TCR-seq.

Summary of the overall study and its limitations: Patients with durable benefit showed greater expansion of tumor-associated TCR clones in peripheral blood 3 weeks after starting treatment (n ≈ 21, p = 0.022). Improved progression-free and overall survival was associated with having pretreatment peripheral blood TCR clonality below the median. Small sample size (n ≈ 29) and many exploratory analyses mean the results are intended to be hypothesis-generating.

A total of under 35 patients with locally advanced or metastatic urothelial carcinoma, treated at Memorial Sloan Kettering on a trial protocol, made up the cohort. Peripheral blood mononuclear cells were collected pretreatment and during treatment, with between 1 and 8 total time points per patient. The Qiagen DNeasy Blood extraction kit was used to purify genomic DNA from total PBMCs and tumor samples. PBMCs were collected pretreatment and during treatment and were isolated and stored as previously described. Synthetic TCR analog templates were spiked into each PCR so that absolute template abundance could be estimated from read counts. The immunoSEQ assay used bias-controlled V and J gene primers to amplify TCRbeta CDR3 regions from genomic DNA. Sequencing of rearranged TCRbeta segments was performed at approximately 20X coverage. As for the authors' bioinformatics: Clustering was used to correct sequencing errors, and CDR3s were annotated against IMGT so that V, D and J genes could be assigned. Only productive TCRbeta rearrangements were used in downstream analyses, excluding out-of-frame or stop-codon sequences. To compute clonality, Shannon entropy was normalized by the log of the number of unique productive sequences and then subtracted from one. Fisher's exact test with Benjamini-Hochberg correction, using a cutoff of adjusted p below 0.01, was how clones that differed between time points or between blood and tumor were identified. The table comes from immuneACCESS by way of TCRdb, which keeps in-frame sequences with V and J called. Part of the clones is missing from these tables; in studies checked, under half for an unresolved V gene and the rest for unknown reasons. The DNA gave D and trimming, while V, J and clone size come from that table. For this sample the table gives about 88,000 clones, of which 90% to 95% were detected only once. The top ten hold 8.5% to 9.5% of the sample.

From the cysteine through the phenylalanine, the CDR3 covers 19 amino acids. Just the 57-base CDR3 DNA is kept, in frame starting at base 1. V lost 3 bases and J lost 1 base, and the count of bases not matched to a germline gene is 9. CDR1 SGDLS and CDR2 YYNGEE were looked up in the germline V gene. The TCR originated in a man aged 55 to 70 with urothelial cancer. The sample was PBMCs, taken around atezolizumab (anti-PD-L1) treatment. The chain couples TRBV9 to TRBJ2-4, with TRBD2 matching 14 junction bases. The sequenced DNA is TGTGCCAGCAGCGGGTCGACTAGCGGGGGGGCCTTGGCCAAAAACATTCAGTACTTC. Its translation is CASSGSTSGGALAKNIQYF.